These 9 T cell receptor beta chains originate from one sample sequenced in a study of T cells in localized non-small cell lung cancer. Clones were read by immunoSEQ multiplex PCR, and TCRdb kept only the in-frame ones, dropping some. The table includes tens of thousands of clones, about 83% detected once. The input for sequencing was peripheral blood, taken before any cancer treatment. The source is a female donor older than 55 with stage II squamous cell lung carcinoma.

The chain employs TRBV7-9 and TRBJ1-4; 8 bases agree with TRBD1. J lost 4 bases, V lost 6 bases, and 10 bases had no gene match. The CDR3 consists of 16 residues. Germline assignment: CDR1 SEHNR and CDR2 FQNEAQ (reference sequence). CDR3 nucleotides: TGTGCCAGCAGTCGCCCCACAGGGGGAAATAATGAAAAACTGTTTTTT. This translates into CASSRPTGGNNEKLFF.

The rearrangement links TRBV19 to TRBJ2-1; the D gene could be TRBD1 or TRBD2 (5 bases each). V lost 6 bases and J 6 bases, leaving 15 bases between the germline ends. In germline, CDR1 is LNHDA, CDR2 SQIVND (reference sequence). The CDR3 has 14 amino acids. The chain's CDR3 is CASRQGEAGNEQFF. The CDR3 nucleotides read TGTGCCAGTAGGCAGGGAGAAGCAGGCAATGAGCAGTTCTTC. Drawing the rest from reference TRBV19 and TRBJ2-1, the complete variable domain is DGGITQSPKYLFRKEGQNVTLSCEQNLNHDAMYWYRQDPGQGLRLIYYSQIVNDFQKGDIAEGYSVSREKKESFPLTVTSAQKNPTAFYLCASRQGEAGNEQFFGPGTRLTVL.

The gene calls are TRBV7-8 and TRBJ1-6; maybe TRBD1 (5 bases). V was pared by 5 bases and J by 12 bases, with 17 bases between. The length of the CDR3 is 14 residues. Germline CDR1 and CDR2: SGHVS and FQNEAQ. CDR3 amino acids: CASSATGANLPLHF. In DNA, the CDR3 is TGTGCCAGCAGCGCCACCGGGGCCAATCTACCCCTCCACTTT.

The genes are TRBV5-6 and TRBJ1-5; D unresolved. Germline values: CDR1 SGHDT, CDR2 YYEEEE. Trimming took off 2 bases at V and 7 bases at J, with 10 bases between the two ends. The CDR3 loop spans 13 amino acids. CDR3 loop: CASSLGKRQPQHF. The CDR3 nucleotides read TGTGCCAGCAGCTTAGGGAAAAGGCAGCCCCAGCATTTT.

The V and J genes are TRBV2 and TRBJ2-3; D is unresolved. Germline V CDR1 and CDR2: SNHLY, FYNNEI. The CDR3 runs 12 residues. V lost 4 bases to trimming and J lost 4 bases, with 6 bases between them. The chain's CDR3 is CASSVVADTQYF. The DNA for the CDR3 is TGTGCCAGCAGTGTCGTGGCAGATACGCAGTATTTT.

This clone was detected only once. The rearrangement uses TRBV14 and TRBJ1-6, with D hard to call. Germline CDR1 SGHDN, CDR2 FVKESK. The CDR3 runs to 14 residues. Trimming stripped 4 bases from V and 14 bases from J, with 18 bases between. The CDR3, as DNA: TGTGCCAGCAGCCCCCGGGAGGTTACACCCACCCTCCACTTT. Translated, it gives CASSPREVTPTLHF.

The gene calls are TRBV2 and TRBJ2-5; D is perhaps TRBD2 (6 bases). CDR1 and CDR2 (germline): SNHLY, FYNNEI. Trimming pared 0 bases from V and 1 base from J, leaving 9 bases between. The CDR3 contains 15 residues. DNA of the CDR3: TGTGCCAGCAGTGAAGCGGTAGCGGTCCAAGAGACCCAGTACTTC. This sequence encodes CASSEAVAVQETQYF.

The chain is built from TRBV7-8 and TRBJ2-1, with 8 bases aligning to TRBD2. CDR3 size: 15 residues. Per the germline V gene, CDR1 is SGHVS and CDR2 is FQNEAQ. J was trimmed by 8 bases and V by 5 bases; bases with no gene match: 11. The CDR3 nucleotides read TGTGCCAGCAGCCCTAGGGTCGGGGGGGCCGATGAGCAGTTCTTC. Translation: CASSPRVGGADEQFF.

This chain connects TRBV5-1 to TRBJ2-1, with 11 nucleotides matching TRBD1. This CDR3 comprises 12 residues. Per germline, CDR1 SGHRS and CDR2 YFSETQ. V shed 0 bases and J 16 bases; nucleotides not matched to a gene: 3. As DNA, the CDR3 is TGCGCCAGCAGCTTGGAGGGACAGGGGGATTTCTTC. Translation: CASSLEGQGDFF.